This TCR beta chain is drawn from a study of Ad26.COV2.S vaccination and SARS-CoV-2 variants. In the study overall: Ad26.COV2.S arm of COV1001 included the donor. Findings and limits, study-wide: Placebo and vaccine recipients had non-spike TCR breadth that was similar. Substantial breadth was reported for post-vaccination spike-specific CD8+ and CD4+ T cells.

The protocol was immunoSEQ multiplex PCR, while the TCRdb copy is restricted to in-frame clones and leaves out a portion. The sample carries around 250,000 clones, around 90% recorded once. The treatment denotes: around 19 received Ad26.COV2.S at low or high dose, single or two shots; a few received placebo; per-sample allocation not given. The study sampled participants on day 63 after the first vaccine or placebo injection. An Ad26 vector that expressed Wuhan-strain SARS-CoV-2 spike constituted the vaccine. The CDR3 totals 17 residues. The V gene's germline CDR1 is GTSNPN and CDR2 SVGIG (reference sequence). Trimming cost V 2 bases and J 1 base; bases outside gene matches: 10. A remark on this clone: As yet, its antigen is unknown.

V is TRBV30 and J is TRBJ2-2; 7 nucleotides line up with TRBD1. The specimen comprised peripheral blood, sampled in a trial of Ad26.COV2.S vaccine versus placebo. The clonotype was recovered from a person aged 18-60 years who received the Ad26.COV2.S COVID-19 vaccine or a placebo. The CDR3 DNA follows: TGTGCCTGGAGTACGGGGCGGACAGGAAGGAACACCGGGGAGCTGTTTTTT. This gives the protein CAWSTGRTGRNTGELFF.